Listed below are T cell receptor beta chains from one sample, sequenced in a study of shared clonotypes between healthy human individuals. Data came from immunoSEQ multiplex PCR; TCRdb stores just in-frame clones and leaves some out. Among 550,000 to 850,000 clones listed, just under 75% were seen once. The material sequenced was memory CD4+ T cells sorted from blood. The source is a woman in her 30s in good health. CDR3s include the opening cysteine and the closing phenylalanine or tryptophan. The order of the fields is V gene, CDR3 length, clone size, D gene, J gene, CDR3 protein, CDR3 DNA. D genes are given only for firm matches. The listing skips clone size in some rows; elsewhere it reads once, few, many or a size class.

>TRBV7-8|15|NA|NA|TRBJ1-3
CASSFGQISGNTIYF
TGTGCCAGCAGCTTTGGACAGATCTCTGGAAACACCATATATTTT
>TRBV7-9|14|NA|NA|TRBJ1-1
CASSPTGYNTEAFF
TGTGCCAGCAGCCCAACAGGGTACAACACTGAAGCTTTCTTT
>TRBV2|15|NA|NA|TRBJ2-2
CASKGTLINTGELFF
TGTGCCAGCAAAGGTACCCTAATAAACACCGGGGAGCTGTTTTTT
>TRBV18|14|NA|TRBD2|TRBJ2-7
CASSLAGTSYEQYF
TGTGCCAGCTCACTAGCGGGGACCTCCTACGAGCAGTACTTC
>TRBV28|15|NA|NA|TRBJ1-4
CASSFGGQGGEKLFF
TGTGCCAGCAGTTTCGGTGGGCAGGGAGGTGAAAAACTGTTTTTT
>TRBV7-2|13|NA|NA|TRBJ2-5
CASSLFGGETQYF
TGTGCCAGCAGCTTATTTGGCGGAGAGACCCAGTACTTC
>TRBV4-2|14|many|TRBD1|TRBJ2-7
CASSNPWTGPEQYF
TGTGCCAGCAGCAACCCCTGGACAGGCCCCGAGCAGTACTTC
>TRBV14|13|NA|NA|TRBJ2-5
CASSPGRVETQYF
TGTGCCAGCAGCCCTGGCAGGGTCGAGACCCAGTACTTC
>TRBV18|16|NA|TRBD2|TRBJ2-2
CASSPLAGRNTGELFF
TGTGCCAGCTCACCGCTAGCGGGACGGAACACCGGGGAGCTGTTTTTT
>TRBV11-3|13|NA|NA|TRBJ2-2
CASSHRDTGELFF
TGTGCCAGCAGCCACAGGGACACCGGGGAGCTGTTTTTT
>TRBV28|12|NA|TRBD2|TRBJ2-7
CASSELAGQQYF
TGTGCCAGCAGTGAGCTAGCGGGGCAGCAGTACTTC
>TRBV2|12|many|NA|TRBJ2-7
CASSSTSNEQYF
TGTGCCAGCAGTTCCACCTCTAACGAGCAGTACTTC
>TRBV5-1|16|NA|NA|TRBJ1-1
CASSDRTGQGATEAFF
TGCGCCAGCAGTGACCGAACCGGACAAGGGGCCACTGAAGCTTTCTTT
>TRBV28|14|NA|TRBD1|TRBJ2-7
CASSYGQGANEQYF
TGTGCCAGCAGTTACGGACAGGGGGCAAACGAGCAGTACTTC
>TRBV29-1|13|NA|NA|TRBJ1-2
CSVEDRGTYGYTF
TGCAGCGTTGAAGATCGCGGGACTTATGGCTACACCTTC
>TRBV10-1|13|NA|TRBD1|TRBJ2-7
CASSDGTGREQYF
TGCGCCAGCAGCGACGGGACAGGGCGCGAGCAGTACTTC
>TRBV5-1|18|NA|TRBD2|TRBJ2-2
CASSPLMGIAGDTGELFF
TGCGCCAGCAGCCCGCTAATGGGGATAGCGGGAGATACCGGGGAGCTGTTTTTT
>TRBV15|15|NA|NA|TRBJ2-1
CATSRAQFGNNEQFF
TGTGCCACCAGCAGAGCTCAGTTCGGGAACAATGAGCAGTTCTTC
>TRBV6-6|14|few|TRBD2|TRBJ2-1
CASSSGTSRGEQFF
TGTGCCAGCAGTTCCGGGACTAGTCGGGGGGAGCAGTTCTTC
>TRBV12-5|13|NA|TRBD2|TRBJ2-7
CASGPRLGGEQYF
TGTGCTAGTGGTCCCAGACTCGGGGGGGAGCAGTACTTC
>TRBV5-1|17|NA|TRBD2|TRBJ2-7
CASSVLELAGGPYEQYF
TGCGCCAGCAGCGTCTTGGAGCTAGCGGGAGGGCCCTACGAGCAGTACTTC
>TRBV5-1|15|NA|TRBD1|TRBJ2-7
CASSLEAGGLYEQYF
TGCGCCAGCAGCTTGGAAGCAGGGGGTCTATACGAGCAGTACTTC
>TRBV15|17|once|NA|TRBJ1-2
CATSSPTRSGFDYGYTF
TGTGCCACCAGCAGCCCCACCCGTTCGGGTTTCGATTATGGCTACACCTTC
>TRBV5-1|16|NA|NA|TRBJ1-1
CASSLEVGSVSTEAFF
TGCGCCAGCAGCTTGGAGGTGGGGAGCGTTTCCACTGAAGCTTTCTTT
>TRBV19|15|NA|TRBD1|TRBJ2-1
CASSPRTGIYNEQFF
TGTGCCAGTAGCCCGAGGACAGGAATATACAATGAGCAGTTCTTC
>TRBV7-8|11|NA|NA|TRBJ1-5
CASSPNQPQHF
TGTGCCAGCAGCCCCAACCAGCCCCAGCATTTT
>TRBV28|14|once|NA|TRBJ1-3
CASSFPGSGNTIYF
TGTGCCAGCAGTTTCCCGGGCTCTGGAAACACCATATATTTT
>TRBV7-8|12|NA|NA|TRBJ2-7
CASSLNFFEQYF
TGTGCCAGCAGCTTAAATTTTTTCGAGCAGTACTTC
>TRBV13|16|NA|TRBD1|TRBJ2-7
CASSLFRDRDHVAQYF
TGTGCCAGCAGCTTGTTTCGGGACAGGGATCATGTCGCGCAGTACTTC